This T cell receptor beta chain appears in the sequencing data of a study of cytomegalovirus exposure and HLA in healthy donors. Both 60 Vbeta primers and 13 Jbeta primers went into the PCR. Method: immunoSEQ multiplex PCR; TCRdb's copy keeps in-frame clones and lacks some. This table holds 160,000 or so clones, 82% found once. This TCR was recovered from a woman aged 45-65 years in good health and CMV-seropositive. Sequenced: PBMCs.

CDR3: CASSDSYNEKLFF. CDR3 in DNA: TGTGCCAGCAGTGACAGTTATAATGAAAAACTGTTTTTT. This chain links TRBV2 with TRBJ1-4; D call uncertain. This CDR3 comprises 13 residues. Germline V gives CDR1 SNHLY, CDR2 FYNNEI. The germline V and J ends were trimmed by 3 bases and 4 bases, with 6 bases remaining between them.